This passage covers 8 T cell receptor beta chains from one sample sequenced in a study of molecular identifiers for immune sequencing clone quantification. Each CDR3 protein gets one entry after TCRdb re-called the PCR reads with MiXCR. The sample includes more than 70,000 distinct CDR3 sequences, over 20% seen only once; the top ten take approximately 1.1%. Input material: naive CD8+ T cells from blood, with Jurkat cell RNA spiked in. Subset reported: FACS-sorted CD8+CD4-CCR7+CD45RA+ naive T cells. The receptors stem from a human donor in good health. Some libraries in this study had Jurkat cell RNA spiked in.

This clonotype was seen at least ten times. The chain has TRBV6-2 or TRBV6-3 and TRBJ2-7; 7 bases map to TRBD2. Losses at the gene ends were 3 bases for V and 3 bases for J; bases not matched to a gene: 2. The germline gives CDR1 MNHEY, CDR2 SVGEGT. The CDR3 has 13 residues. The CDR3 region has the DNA TGTGCCAGCAGTTATTGGACTAGCTACGAGCAGTACTTC. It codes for CASSYWTSYEQYF.

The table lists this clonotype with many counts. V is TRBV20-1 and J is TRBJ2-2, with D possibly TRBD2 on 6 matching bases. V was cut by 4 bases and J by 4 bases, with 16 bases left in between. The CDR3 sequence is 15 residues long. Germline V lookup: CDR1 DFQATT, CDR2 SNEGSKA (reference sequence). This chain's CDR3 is CSAILRLDRTGELFF. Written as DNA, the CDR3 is TGCAGTGCTATACTTCGACTAGATCGCACCGGGGAGCTGTTTTTT.

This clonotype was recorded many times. CDR3 coding DNA: TGTGCCAGCAGTGCCCCGGGGACCAAGGGCTACGAGCAGTACTTC. It encodes CASSAPGTKGYEQYF. This rearrangement joins TRBV28 to TRBJ2-7; D is tentatively TRBD1 or TRBD2 (5 bases each). V was clipped by 5 bases and J by 3 bases, with 17 bases between them. Germline V CDR1 and CDR2: MDHEN, SYDVKM. The CDR3 consists of 15 residues. Drawing the rest from reference TRBV28 and TRBJ2-7, the complete variable domain is DVKVTQSSRYLVKRTGEKVFLECVQDMDHENMFWYRQDPGLGLRLIYFSYDVKMKEKGDIPEGYSVSREKKERFSLILESASTNQTSMYLCASSAPGTKGYEQYFGPGTRLTVT.

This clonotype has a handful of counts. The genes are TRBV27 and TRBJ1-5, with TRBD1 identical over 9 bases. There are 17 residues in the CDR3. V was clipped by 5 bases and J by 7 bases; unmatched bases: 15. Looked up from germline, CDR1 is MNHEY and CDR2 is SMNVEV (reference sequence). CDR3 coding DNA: TGTGCCAGCAGTCCACTATCCCGGGACAGGGTTCAACAGCCCCAGCATTTT. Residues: CASSPLSRDRVQQPQHF.

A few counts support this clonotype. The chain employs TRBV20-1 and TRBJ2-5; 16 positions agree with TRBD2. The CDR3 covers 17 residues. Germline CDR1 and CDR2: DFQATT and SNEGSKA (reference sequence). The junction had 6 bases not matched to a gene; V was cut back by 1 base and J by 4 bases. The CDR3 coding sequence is TGCAGTGCTAGAGCCGGGACTAGCGGGAGGGCCAGAGAGACCCAGTACTTC. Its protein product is CSARAGTSGRARETQYF.

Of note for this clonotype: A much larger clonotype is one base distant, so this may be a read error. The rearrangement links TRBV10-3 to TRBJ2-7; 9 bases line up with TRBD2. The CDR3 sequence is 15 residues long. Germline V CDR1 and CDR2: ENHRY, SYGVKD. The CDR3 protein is CAISGSGSGAYEQHF. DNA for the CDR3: TGTGCCATCAGTGGTAGCGGGAGTGGCGCCTACGAGCAGCACTTC.

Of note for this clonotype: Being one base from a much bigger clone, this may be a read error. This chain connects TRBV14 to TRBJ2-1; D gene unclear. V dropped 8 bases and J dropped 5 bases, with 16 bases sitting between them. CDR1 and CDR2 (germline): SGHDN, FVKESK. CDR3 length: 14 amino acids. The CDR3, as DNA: TGTGCCAGCGGCCCTGGGATGAGAAACAATGAGCAGTTCTTC. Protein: CASGPGMRNNEQFF.

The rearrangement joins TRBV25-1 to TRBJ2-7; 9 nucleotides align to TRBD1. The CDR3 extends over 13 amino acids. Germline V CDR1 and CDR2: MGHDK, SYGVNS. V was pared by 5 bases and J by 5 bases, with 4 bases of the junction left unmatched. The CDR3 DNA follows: TGTGCCAGCAGTCCGGGGACAGGGCACGAGCAGTACTTC. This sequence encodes CASSPGTGHEQYF.